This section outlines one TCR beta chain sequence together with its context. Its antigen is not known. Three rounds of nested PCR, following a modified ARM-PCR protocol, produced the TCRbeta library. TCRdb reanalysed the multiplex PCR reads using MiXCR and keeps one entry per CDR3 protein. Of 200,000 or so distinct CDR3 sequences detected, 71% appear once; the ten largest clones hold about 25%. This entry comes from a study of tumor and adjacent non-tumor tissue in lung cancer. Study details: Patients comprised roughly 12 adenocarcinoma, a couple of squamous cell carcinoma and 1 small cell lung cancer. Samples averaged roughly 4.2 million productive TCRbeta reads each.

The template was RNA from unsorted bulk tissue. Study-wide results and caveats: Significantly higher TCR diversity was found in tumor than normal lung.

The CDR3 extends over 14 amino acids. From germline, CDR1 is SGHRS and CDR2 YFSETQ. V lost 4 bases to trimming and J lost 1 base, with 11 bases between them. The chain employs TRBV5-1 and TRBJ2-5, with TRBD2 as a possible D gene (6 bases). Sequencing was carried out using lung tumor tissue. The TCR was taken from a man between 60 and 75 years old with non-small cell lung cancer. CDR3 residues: CASSVMRGQETQYF. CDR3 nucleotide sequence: TGCGCCAGCAGCGTAATGCGGGGCCAAGAGACCCAGTACTTC.